Each of the 21 T cell receptor beta chains below was sequenced from the same sample in a study of T cells in Graves' hyperthyroidism and ophthalmopathy. TCR beta CDR3 regions were amplified from RNA. HTBI primers drove first-round RT-PCR of the TCR CDR3. MiXCR, applied by TCRdb to the multiplex PCR reads, yields one record per CDR3 protein. Counted here are approximately 690,000 distinct CDR3 sequences, roughly 20% occurring once; the ten biggest clones make up 34%. Sequences were obtained from blood. The receptor source for this set is a man aged 30 to 39 with Graves' ophthalmopathy.

The CDR3 is CASSQDLGGNEQFF. Written as DNA, the CDR3 is TGCGCCAGCAGCCAAGATCTGGGCGGGAATGAGCAGTTCTTC. The V gene is TRBV4-1, the J gene TRBJ2-1; D perhaps matches TRBD2 (5 bases). The germline V gene encodes CDR1 MGHRA and CDR2 YSYEKL. With 0 bases removed from V and 7 bases from J, the gap between germline ends came to 10 bases. This CDR3 spans 14 amino acids.

V gene TRBV5-1 combines with J gene TRBJ1-2; TRBD1 matches 8 bases. The CDR3 sequence is 11 residues long. Trimming cost V 4 bases and J 11 bases; bases outside gene matches: 4. Germline-derived CDR1 and CDR2 are SGHRS and YFSETQ. The CDR3 here is CASSAGQGYTF. The CDR3 DNA is TGCGCCAGCAGCGCTGGACAGGGATACACCTTC.

This clonotype appeared a few times. The rearrangement links TRBV6-5 to TRBJ1-2, with unresolved D. CDR3 size: 14 residues. CDR1 and CDR2 from the germline V gene are MNHEY and SVGAGI. Trimming cost V 1 base and J 3 bases, with 9 bases left between them. Here the CDR3 reads CASSYYTADYGYTF. CDR3 nucleotides: TGTGCCAGCAGTTACTACACCGCCGACTATGGCTACACCTTC.

The chain has TRBV4-1 and TRBJ1-1; D is ambiguous. Germline CDR1 MGHRA, CDR2 YSYEKL. Trimming cost V 1 base and J 4 bases, with 13 bases left between them. The CDR3 spans 15 residues. The CDR3, as DNA: TGCGCCAGCAGCCAAGTGGGCCCCCGCGGCACTGAAGCTTTCTTT. It is translated as CASSQVGPRGTEAFF.

This clonotype was counted at least ten times. The chain employs TRBV12-3 or TRBV12-4 and TRBJ1-5; D gene unclear. V gave up 3 bases and J gave up 2 bases, with 8 bases separating them. The CDR3 extends over 14 amino acids. The CDR3 spells CASSFQLGNQPQHF. The CDR3 nucleotides are TGTGCCAGCAGTTTCCAGCTAGGCAATCAGCCCCAGCATTTT.

This chain connects TRBV20-1 to TRBJ1-1; D is perhaps TRBD1 (6 bases). This CDR3 region has 14 residues. V was shortened by 0 bases and J by 3 bases, with 11 bases between the two germline ends. The germline V gene encodes CDR1 DFQATT and CDR2 SNEGSKA (reference sequence). The CDR3 spells CSAREGGADTEAFF. The CDR3 nucleotides are TGCAGTGCTAGAGAGGGGGGCGCCGACACTGAAGCTTTCTTT.

This clonotype was picked up a small number of times. The chain has TRBV6-1 and TRBJ2-3; TRBD2 matches 13 bases. The CDR3 has 15 residues. Trimming cost V 6 bases and J 4 bases; bases outside gene matches: 4. Germline values: CDR1 MNHNS, CDR2 SASEGT. This CDR3 reads CASRGTSGTSDTQYF. CDR3 DNA: TGTGCCAGCAGAGGGACTAGCGGGACGTCAGATACGCAGTATTTT.

In its sample, this clonotype was seen a few times. The V gene is TRBV20-1, the J gene TRBJ2-7; 7 bases align to TRBD1. CDR1 and CDR2 (germline): DFQATT, SNEGSKA (reference sequence). After removal of 5 bases from V and 2 bases from J, the junction contained 6 bases not matched to a gene. The CDR3 length is 13 residues. This chain's CDR3 is CSAQGTATYEQYF. CDR3 sequence (DNA): TGCAGTGCTCAAGGGACAGCAACCTACGAGCAGTACTTC.

This clonotype was detected many times. The chain combines TRBV6-1 with TRBJ1-2, with D hard to call. Germline loops: CDR1 MNHNS, CDR2 SASEGT. V shed 0 bases and J shed 7 bases, with 12 bases lying between them. The CDR3 is made up of 14 amino acids. The CDR3 region has the DNA TGTGCCAGCAGTGAAGCGCTTCGAACCGTTGGCTACACCTTC. Protein: CASSEALRTVGYTF.

The chain's CDR3 is CASSQSYGGELFF. CDR3 nucleotide sequence: TGTGCCAGCAGCCAAAGTTATGGCGGGGAGCTGTTTTTT. The chain couples TRBV3-1 to TRBJ2-2; D not certain. V lost 2 bases to trimming and J lost 7 bases, with 8 bases between them. The CDR3 consists of 13 residues. CDR1 and CDR2 from the germline V gene are LGHDT and YNNKEL (reference sequence).

In this sample, this clonotype turned up a few times. A junction end diverges from the germline sequence, so it may reflect a read error. J is TRBJ2-5 and V is TRBV11-2; D is unresolved. CDR1 and CDR2 from the germline V gene are SGHAT and FQNNGV. The CDR3 is made up of 14 amino acids. The CDR3 loop is CASSQDLPPETQYF. The CDR3, as DNA: TGCGCCAGCAGCCAGGACCTTCCACCGGAGACCCAGTACTTC.

This clonotype was observed a few times. The chain couples TRBV19 to TRBJ1-5; 9 bases line up with TRBD1. The CDR3 loop spans 15 amino acids. Trimming at V came to 2 bases and at J to 6 bases, leaving 5 bases not matched to a gene. The germline gives CDR1 LNHDA, CDR2 SQIVND (reference sequence). CDR3 amino acids: CASSIWGTGSQPQHF. The CDR3 bases are TGTGCCAGTAGTATATGGGGGACAGGGTCTCAGCCCCAGCATTTT. The full variable domain, completed using reference TRBV19 and TRBJ1-5, is DGGITQSPKYLFRKEGQNVTLSCEQNLNHDAMYWYRQDPGQGLRLIYYSQIVNDFQKGDIAEGYSVSREKKESFPLTVTSAQKNPTAFYLCASSIWGTGSQPQHFGDGTRLSIL.

This clonotype was observed a handful of times. The rearrangement joins TRBV6-2 or TRBV6-3 to TRBJ1-1; no clear D. The germline V gene has CDR1 MNHEY and CDR2 SVGEGT. The ends were cut back, 2 bases at V and 1 base at J, with 11 bases in the middle. CDR3 length: 15 residues. The DNA for the CDR3 is TGTGCCAGCAGTTACGGTGGGTCGGAGAACACTGAAGCTTTCTTT. Its translation: CASSYGGSENTEAFF.

This clonotype has just a few counts. This sequence joins TRBV20-1 and TRBJ2-5; no reliable D call. Germline CDR1 DFQATT, CDR2 SNEGSKA (reference sequence). V shed 0 bases and J shed 9 bases, with 17 bases lying between them. This CDR3 comprises 14 residues. The CDR3 sequence: CSARDLQSKWAQYF. CDR3 DNA sequence: TGCAGTGCTAGAGACCTCCAGAGCAAATGGGCCCAGTACTTC.

Many counts were recorded for this clonotype. The chain couples TRBV3-1 to TRBJ1-6; D is possibly TRBD1 (6 bases). The CDR3 loop spans 15 amino acids. V dropped 4 bases and J dropped 5 bases, with 12 bases sitting between them. Germline loops: CDR1 LGHDT, CDR2 YNNKEL (reference sequence). The CDR3 sequence: CASSRGQRDNSPLHF. DNA of the CDR3: TGTGCCAGCAGCCGTGGACAGCGAGATAATTCACCCCTCCACTTT.

The sample holds a few counts of this clonotype. This sequence joins TRBV7-2 and TRBJ2-5; possible D gene TRBD2, 6 bases. Germline V gene sequence: CDR1 SGHTA, CDR2 FQGNSA. V was pared by 6 bases and J by 4 bases, with 21 bases between. This CDR3 is 16 amino acids long. This chain's CDR3 is CASSHGGSSLRETQYF. CDR3 bases: TGTGCCAGCAGTCACGGGGGTTCTAGCTTACGAGAGACCCAGTACTTC.

This clonotype was picked up a small number of times. The gene calls are TRBV2 and TRBJ2-2; D may be TRBD2 (5 bases). Germline CDR1 SNHLY, CDR2 FYNNEI. CDR3 length: 14 residues. The germline V and J ends were trimmed by 7 bases and 4 bases, with 13 bases remaining between them. Here the CDR3 reads CASTVDGVTGELFF. CDR3 DNA sequence: TGTGCCAGCACCGTTGACGGGGTCACCGGGGAGCTGTTTTTT.

There are a few counts of this clonotype. The genes are TRBV7-9 and TRBJ2-3; TRBD2 matches 14 bases. The CDR3 is 16 residues long. The germline CDR1 and CDR2 sequences are SEHNR and FQNEAQ (reference sequence). V lost 5 bases, J lost 4 bases, and 5 bases stayed unmatched. The CDR3 DNA reads as TGTGCCAGCAGCGGGACTAGCGGGGGCGGCGCAGATACGCAGTATTTT. Amino acid sequence: CASSGTSGGGADTQYF. Full variable domain (outside the CDR3, taken from reference TRBV7-9 and TRBJ2-3): DTGVSQNPRHKITKRGQNVTFRCDPISEHNRLYWYRQTLGQGPEFLTYFQNEAQLEKSRLLSDRFSAERPKGSFSTLEIQRTEQGDSAMYLCASSGTSGGGADTQYFGPGTRLTVL.

The table lists this clonotype with a few counts. The chain combines TRBV28 with TRBJ2-5; no definite D call. Trimming shortened V by 8 bases and J by 5 bases, and 9 bases separated the two germline ends. Germline values: CDR1 MDHEN, CDR2 SYDVKM. The CDR3 totals 11 residues. CDR3 coding DNA: TGTGCCAGCGGGTTTCTGGAGACCCAGTACTTC. Protein sequence: CASGFLETQYF.

This clonotype was observed many times. The chain is built from TRBV7-2 and TRBJ2-5, with a weak D call TRBD1 (6 bases). The length of the CDR3 is 14 residues. The ends were cut back, 1 base at V and 3 bases at J, with 9 bases in the middle. Germline V CDR1 and CDR2: SGHTA, FQGNSA. In DNA form, the CDR3 reads TGTGCCAGCAGCTTAGTCAGGGGAGAAGAGACCCAGTACTTC. This codes for CASSLVRGEETQYF. The full variable domain, rest sourced from reference TRBV7-2 and TRBJ2-5, is GAGVSQSPSNKVTEKGKDVELRCDPISGHTALYWYRQSLGQGLEFLIYFQGNSAPDKSGLPSDRFSAERTGGSVSTLTIQRTQQEDSAVYLCASSLVRGEETQYFGPGTRLLVL.

This clonotype was observed many times. The CDR3 DNA is TGTGCCAGCAGTCGAAGCGAATTTAATTCACCCCTCCACTTT. As protein: CASSRSEFNSPLHF. The genes are TRBV2 and TRBJ1-6; D is ambiguous. Germline values: CDR1 SNHLY, CDR2 FYNNEI. V lost 5 bases, J lost 6 bases, and 11 bases lay in between. The CDR3 loop spans 14 amino acids. Based on the CDR3 plus reference TRBV2 and TRBJ1-6, the full variable domain is EPEVTQTPSHQVTQMGQEVILRCVPISNHLYFYWYRQILGQKVEFLVSFYNNEISEKSEIFDDQFSVERPDGSNFTLKIRSTKLEDSAMYFCASSRSEFNSPLHFGNGTRLTVT.